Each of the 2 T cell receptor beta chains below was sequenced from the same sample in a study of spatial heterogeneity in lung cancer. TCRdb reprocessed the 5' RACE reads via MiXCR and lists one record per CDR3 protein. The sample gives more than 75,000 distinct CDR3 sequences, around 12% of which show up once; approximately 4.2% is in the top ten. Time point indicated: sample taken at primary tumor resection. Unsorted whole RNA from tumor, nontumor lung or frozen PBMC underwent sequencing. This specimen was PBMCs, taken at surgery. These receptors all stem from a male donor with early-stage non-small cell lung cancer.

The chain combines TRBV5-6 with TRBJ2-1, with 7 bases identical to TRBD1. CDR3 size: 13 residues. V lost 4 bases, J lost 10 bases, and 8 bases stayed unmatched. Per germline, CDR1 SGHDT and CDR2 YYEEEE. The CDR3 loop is CASSTGTAGEQFF. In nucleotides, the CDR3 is TGTGCCAGCAGCACCGGGACAGCCGGCGAGCAGTTCTTC.

The CDR3 nucleotides are TGCAGCGTTGACGGCGGGATCAGCGGCTATGGCTACACCTTC. It yields the protein CSVDGGISGYGYTF. This chain uses TRBV29-1 with TRBJ1-2; D gene unclear. This CDR3 region has 14 residues. The germline gives CDR1 SQVTM, CDR2 ANQGSEA. Trimming cost V 3 bases and J 4 bases, with 15 bases left between them.